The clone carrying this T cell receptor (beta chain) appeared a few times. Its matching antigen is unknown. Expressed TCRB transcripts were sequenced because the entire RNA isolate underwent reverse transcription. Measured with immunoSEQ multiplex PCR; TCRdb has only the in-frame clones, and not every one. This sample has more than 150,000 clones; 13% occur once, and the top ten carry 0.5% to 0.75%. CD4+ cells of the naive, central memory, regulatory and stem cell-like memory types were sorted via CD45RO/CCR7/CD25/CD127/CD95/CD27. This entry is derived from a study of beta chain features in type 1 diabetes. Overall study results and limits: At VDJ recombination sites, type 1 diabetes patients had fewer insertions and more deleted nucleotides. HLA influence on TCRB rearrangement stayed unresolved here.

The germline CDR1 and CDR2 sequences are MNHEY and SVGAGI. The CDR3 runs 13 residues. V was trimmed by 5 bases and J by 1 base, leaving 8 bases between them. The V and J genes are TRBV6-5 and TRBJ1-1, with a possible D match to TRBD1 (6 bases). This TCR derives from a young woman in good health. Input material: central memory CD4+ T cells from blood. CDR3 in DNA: TGTGCCAGCAGTCGGACAGAGAACACTGAAGCTTTCTTT. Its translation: CASSRTENTEAFF.